The source of this T cell receptor beta chain is a study of cytomegalovirus exposure and HLA in healthy donors. As for the study in general: An analysis done earlier identified almost 120 million unique TCR beta sequences from about 179 million T cells. Broader study findings: A missense variant in DCLRE1C was later tied to TCR beta V- and J-gene trimming.

Primers: 60 Vbeta forward and 13 Jbeta reverse. Assay used: immunoSEQ multiplex PCR; TCRdb lists only in-frame clones, some missing. Of tens of thousands of clones listed, about 79% are singletons. As concerns this clone: Its antigen remains unknown.

CDR3 length equals 17 residues. The V segment lost 4 bases and the J segment 1 base; nucleotides outside the gene matches: 6. The germline gives CDR1 LGHNA, CDR2 YNFKEQ. Input material: PBMCs. The rearrangement links TRBV4-2 to TRBJ2-1, with 11 bases fitting TRBD2. The clonotype originates from a male donor in good health and CMV-seropositive. The CDR3 nucleotides read TGTGCCAGCAGCCGGGGGGGGACTAGCGGATCCTACAATGAGCAGTTCTTC. This encodes CASSRGGTSGSYNEQFF.